This TCR beta chain was observed in a study of spatial heterogeneity in lung cancer. Looking at the study overall: Alpha-chain sequences were consistently detected in smaller numbers than beta-chain sequences.

There are 14 residues in the CDR3. V was trimmed by 7 bases and J by 0 bases, leaving 9 bases between them. CDR1 is SGHAT, CDR2 FQNNGV, per germline. The time point: blood at routine non-recurrence follow-up after resection. Whole RNA came from tumor, nontumor lung or frozen PBMC and was sequenced without being sorted. Every TCR cDNA molecule bore its own unique molecular identifier. Using its own MiXCR run on the 5' RACE reads, TCRdb lists one record per CDR3 protein. The repertoire holds 100,000 to 120,000 distinct CDR3 sequences, with 10% to 14% as singletons. This clonotype has a count of ten or more.

Sequencing was performed on PBMCs, taken at follow-up. This chain connects TRBV11-2 to TRBJ2-2; D gene ambiguous. The source of this sequence is a female donor with early-stage non-small cell lung cancer. CDR3 sequence: CASTNDPNTGELFF. CDR3 DNA sequence: TGTGCCAGCACCAACGACCCGAACACCGGGGAGCTGTTTTTT. Combining the CDR3 with reference TRBV11-2 and TRBJ2-2 gives the whole variable domain EAGVAQSPRYKIIEKRQSVAFWCNPISGHATLYWYQQILGQGPKLLIQFQNNGVVDDSQLPKDRFSAERLKGVDSTLKIQPAKLEDSAVYLCASTNDPNTGELFFGEGSRLTVL.